This T cell receptor beta chain comes out of a study of technical replicates of blood from a handful of donors. Germline-derived CDR1 and CDR2 are LGHNA and YNFKEQ. CDR3 length: 15 amino acids. The germline V and J ends were trimmed by 8 bases and 4 bases, with 17 bases remaining between them. Clones were read by immunoSEQ multiplex PCR, and TCRdb kept only the in-frame ones, dropping some. The sample includes some 60,000 clones, around 96% of them seen just once. Sequenced sample: PBMCs. The V and J genes are TRBV4-2 and TRBJ2-2, with a tentative D call TRBD2 (6 bases). The clonotype comes from a human donor in good health. Some clones in this sample may be carry-over from other donors' samples. The CDR3 sequence is CASCPLQGGTGELFF. The CDR3 nucleotides read TGTGCCAGCTGCCCTCTGCAGGGAGGCACCGGGGAGCTGTTTTTT.